The 10 T cell receptor beta chains in this list originate from one sample, sequenced in a study of blood T cells in healthy people across ages. PCR was performed a second time for roughly 6 to 12 cycles using a sample-barcoded 5' primer and a J-beta primer mix. From the 5' RACE reads, TCRdb called clonotypes with MiXCR, one entry per CDR3 protein. The table shows 1.5 million to 2 million distinct CDR3 sequences, with about 31% occurring only once. Sequencing was done on a sample of blood. The source of these receptors is a woman between 25 and 40 years old in good health.

This clonotype was observed at least ten times. The chain recombines TRBV20-1 with TRBJ2-7, with unresolved D. Germline CDR1 DFQATT, CDR2 SNEGSKA (reference sequence). The CDR3 covers 12 residues. V was trimmed by 3 bases and J by 0 bases, leaving 6 bases between them. CDR3 DNA: TGCAGTGCTAGTACTGTCTCCTACGAGCAGTACTTC. Translated: CSASTVSYEQYF.

This clonotype was seen a few times. CDR3 in DNA: TGTGCCAGCAGCCCGCTTCCTGAGGTCGAGCAGTTCTTC. Translation: CASSPLPEVEQFF. This chain joins TRBV3-1 and TRBJ2-1; D is unresolved. Trimming pared 4 bases from V and 10 bases from J, leaving 14 bases between. The CDR3 extends over 13 amino acids. The germline V gene encodes CDR1 LGHDT and CDR2 YNNKEL (reference sequence).

The chain uses TRBV3-1 and TRBJ2-5; D gene ambiguous. The J call may not be correct, given that the DNA end is closer to TRBJ2-7. This CDR3 is 13 amino acids long. CDR1 is LGHDT and CDR2 is YNNKEL in the germline V gene (reference sequence). Here the CDR3 reads CASSLDPLGEQYF. Here the CDR3 DNA reads TGTGCCAGCAGCCTAGATCCCCTGGGCGAGCAGTACTTC.

In its sample, this clonotype was seen once. The gene calls are TRBV7-8 and TRBJ2-7, with TRBD1 as a possible D gene (5 bases). The V gene's germline CDR1 is SGHVS and CDR2 FQNEAQ. Trimming took off 5 bases at V and 0 bases at J, with 14 bases between the two ends. The CDR3 totals 15 residues. CDR3: CASSPDSPGSYEQYF. CDR3 sequence (DNA): TGTGCCAGCAGCCCCGACAGTCCCGGCTCCTACGAGCAGTACTTC.

There are a few counts of this clonotype. The V and J genes are TRBV27 and TRBJ2-4, with no clear D. The better agreement between TRBJ2-7 and the DNA end casts doubt on the J call. This CDR3 spans 11 amino acids. Germline assignment: CDR1 MNHEY and CDR2 SMNVEV (reference sequence). The CDR3 sequence: CASSFFGEQYF. The CDR3 coding sequence is TGTGCCAGCAGTTTCTTCGGCGAGCAGTACTTC.

The V and J genes are TRBV6-1 and TRBJ2-1; D is perhaps TRBD2 (6 bases). CDR1 and CDR2 from the germline V gene are MNHNS and SASEGT. V gave up 6 bases and J gave up 0 bases, with 21 bases separating them. This CDR3 comprises 18 residues. DNA for the CDR3: TGTGCCAGCAGCAAAGGTGGTGGGGCGGGACGCTCCTACAATGAGCAGTTCTTC. It encodes CASSKGGGAGRSYNEQFF.

This clonotype has more than one count but fewer than ten. In DNA, the CDR3 is TGTGCCAGCAGTTTGGAGTCCTCTATGAACACTGAAGCTTTCTTT. Its translation: CASSLESSMNTEAFF. The chain recombines TRBV28 with TRBJ1-1; D call uncertain. The CDR3 spans 15 residues. The germline V and J ends were trimmed by 3 bases and 0 bases, with 11 bases remaining between them. In germline, CDR1 is MDHEN, CDR2 SYDVKM. The variable domain in full, with the rest retrieved from reference TRBV28 and TRBJ1-1, is DVKVTQSSRYLVKRTGEKVFLECVQDMDHENMFWYRQDPGLGLRLIYFSYDVKMKEKGDIPEGYSVSREKKERFSLILESASTNQTSMYLCASSLESSMNTEAFFGQGTRLTVV.

This clonotype has a count of ten or more. The rearrangement links TRBV20-1 to TRBJ1-2; the D is unclear. CDR1 DFQATT and CDR2 SNEGSKA come from the germline V gene (reference sequence). The CDR3 sequence is 11 residues long. With 7 bases removed from V and 8 bases from J, the gap between germline ends came to 14 bases. Here the CDR3 DNA reads TGCAGTGTGCGCCCCCCGGGGGGCTACACCTTC. Encoded protein: CSVRPPGGYTF.

This clonotype was observed a handful of times. The V call is TRBV20-1, the J call TRBJ1-2, with D unresolved. The CDR3 contains 11 residues. Germline V gives CDR1 DFQATT, CDR2 SNEGSKA (reference sequence). The CDR3 bases are TGCAGCGCTCACATGGCCTATGGCTACACCTTC. Amino acid sequence: CSAHMAYGYTF.

The chain links TRBV5-1 to TRBJ2-1; D remains unclear. Germline CDR1 reads SGHRS; CDR2 reads YFSETQ. V was trimmed by 1 base and J by 5 bases, leaving 16 bases between them. The CDR3 extends over 16 amino acids. CDR3 in amino acids: CASSLSPGPADNEQFF. CDR3 DNA: TGCGCCAGCAGCTTGAGTCCCGGCCCAGCCGACAATGAGCAGTTCTTC.